These 20 T cell receptor beta chains originate from one sample sequenced in a study of blood T cells in healthy people across ages. Together with a sample-barcoded 5' primer, a J-beta primer mix was included in a second PCR lasting about 6 to 11 cycles. Each CDR3 protein is one row after TCRdb ran MiXCR on the 5' RACE reads. The sample has hundreds of thousands of distinct CDR3 sequences; around 28% are singletons. The sample comprised blood. All receptors derive from an elderly woman in good health.

This clonotype was seen ten or more times. The rearrangement joins TRBV10-3 to TRBJ2-1, with TRBD1 matching 10 bases. The V segment lost 6 bases and the J segment 1 base; nucleotides outside the gene matches: 12. This CDR3 spans 18 amino acids. CDR1 is ENHRY and CDR2 is SYGVKD in the germline V gene. The DNA for the CDR3 is TGTGCCATCAGCGTGGACAGGGGGAACGCTCTGTCCTACAATGAGCAGTTCTTC. It codes for CAISVDRGNALSYNEQFF.

This clonotype was found many times. The chain joins TRBV12-3 or TRBV12-4 to TRBJ2-1; D might be TRBD2 (7 bases). The length of the CDR3 is 17 residues. With 1 base removed from V and 8 bases from J, the gap between germline ends came to 21 bases. The CDR3 loop reads CASSLGLRGGGPDEQFF. The DNA of the CDR3 is TGTGCCAGCAGTTTAGGCTTGAGGGGGGGGGGCCCCGATGAGCAGTTCTTC.

This clonotype was counted at least ten times. The CDR3 nucleotides read TGCGCCAGCCGTACGGGACAGGGAGGGGAGACCCAGTACTTC. It translates to CASRTGQGGETQYF. The chain is built from TRBV5-1 and TRBJ2-5; 9 nucleotides agree with TRBD1. The CDR3 runs to 14 residues. The germline CDR1 and CDR2 sequences are SGHRS and YFSETQ. Trimming removed 7 bases from V and 5 bases from J; junction bases left unmatched: 9.

In its sample, this clonotype was seen many times. V gene TRBV6-2 or TRBV6-3 combines with J gene TRBJ2-5; 10 bases line up with TRBD1. Trimming took 0 bases from V and 4 from J; bases not matched to a gene: 11. CDR3 size: 18 residues. Germline V lookup: CDR1 MNHEY, CDR2 SVGEGT. The CDR3 DNA reads as TGTGCCAGCAGTTACTCGATGGGGGACAGGGGAGCCCCAGAGACCCAGTACTTC. Its protein product is CASSYSMGDRGAPETQYF.

A word on this clonotype: This clone may be a read error of a much larger clone one base away. V gene TRBV24-1 combines with J gene TRBJ2-3; 9 bases map to TRBD1. This CDR3 has 16 amino acids. Looked up from germline, CDR1 is KGHDR and CDR2 is SFDVKD. The CDR3 spells CATSPSGTGSTDAQYF. For the CDR3, the DNA is TGTGCCACCAGCCCCTCCGGGACAGGGAGCACAGATGCGCAGTATTTT.

This clonotype was detected only a few times. The chain is built from TRBV14 and TRBJ1-1; tentative D call: TRBD1 (5 bases). V was shortened by 2 bases and J by 1 base, with 17 bases between the two germline ends. Germline values: CDR1 SGHDN, CDR2 FVKESK. This CDR3 comprises 17 residues. The CDR3 protein is CASSQLGQGRENTEAFF. Here the CDR3 DNA reads TGTGCCAGCAGCCAATTGGGGCAGGGAAGAGAGAACACTGAAGCTTTCTTT.

The chain has TRBV12-3 or TRBV12-4 and TRBJ2-3, with D uncertain. Trimming shortened V by 6 bases and J by 4 bases, and 14 bases separated the two germline ends. The CDR3 is made up of 14 amino acids. CDR3 sequence: CASSQRVSADTQYF. CDR3 bases: TGTGCCAGCAGCCAAAGAGTGAGCGCAGATACGCAGTATTTT.

This clonotype was seen a few times. The V gene is TRBV7-2, the J gene TRBJ2-2; 8 bases align to TRBD2. Trimming at V came to 3 bases and at J to 4 bases, leaving 4 bases not matched to a gene. Germline V lookup: CDR1 SGHTA, CDR2 FQGNSA. CDR3 length: 15 amino acids. The CDR3 sequence is CASSFTSGSTGELFF. The CDR3 bases are TGTGCCAGCAGCTTCACTAGCGGTTCCACCGGGGAGCTGTTTTTT. Looking up the rest from reference TRBV7-2 and TRBJ2-2 gives the full variable domain: GAGVSQSPSNKVTEKGKDVELRCDPISGHTALYWYRQSLGQGLEFLIYFQGNSAPDKSGLPSDRFSAERTGGSVSTLTIQRTQQEDSAVYLCASSFTSGSTGELFFGEGSRLTVL.

The chain joins TRBV4-1 to TRBJ1-2, with 9 bases lining up with TRBD1. With V trimmed by 3 bases and J by 6 bases, 14 bases remained unmatched. Germline V gene data show CDR1 as MGHRA and CDR2 as YSYEKL. There are 17 residues in the CDR3. The CDR3 region has the DNA TGCGCCAGCAGCCAGGCGGACAGGGGAATTAGGGGCGATGGCTACACCTTC. As protein: CASSQADRGIRGDGYTF.

This chain uses TRBV20-1 with TRBJ2-1; no reliable D call. Per germline, CDR1 DFQATT and CDR2 SNEGSKA (reference sequence). The CDR3 contains 13 residues. The V and J ends lost 4 bases and 7 bases respectively, with 14 bases between them. The CDR3 region is CSANTGSENEQFF. Here the CDR3 DNA reads TGCAGTGCTAACACTGGCTCGGAAAATGAGCAGTTCTTC.

This clonotype was seen a handful of times. This sequence joins TRBV11-3 and TRBJ2-2, with 7 bases aligning to TRBD2. This CDR3 is built from 15 residues. Germline CDR1 SGHNT, CDR2 YENEEA. The junction had 6 bases not matched to a gene; V was cut back by 2 bases and J by 6 bases. CDR3 region: CASSLRLAGAGELFF. The CDR3 bases are TGTGCCAGCAGCTTAAGACTAGCTGGTGCCGGGGAGCTGTTTTTT.

Comments on this clonotype: The junction departs from germline at one end; a sequencing error may be responsible. The chain links TRBV5-4 to TRBJ2-3, with TRBD2 matching over 12 bases. The CDR3 runs to 19 residues. CDR1 and CDR2 from the germline V gene are SGHNT and YYREEE (reference sequence). The CDR3 sequence is CAGSLGRASGGAVANTQYF. The CDR3 bases are TGTGCCGGCAGTTTGGGGCGGGCTAGCGGGGGGGCCGTTGCGAATACGCAGTATTTT.

This clonotype was seen repeatedly, ten times or more. V gene TRBV12-3 or TRBV12-4 combines with J gene TRBJ1-6; D call uncertain. This CDR3 is built from 14 residues. Trimming cost V 3 bases and J 7 bases, with 10 bases left between them. The CDR3 DNA follows: TGTGCCAGCAGTTTTGGGCAGGAGAATTCACCCCTCCACTTT. Translated: CASSFGQENSPLHF.

The chain recombines TRBV2 with TRBJ1-2, with TRBD1 matching 9 bases. Losses at the gene ends were 7 bases for V and 6 bases for J; bases not matched to a gene: 3. The CDR3 length is 12 residues. The germline V gene encodes CDR1 SNHLY and CDR2 FYNNEI. The CDR3 DNA reads TGTGCCAGCAAAAGGACAGGGGATGGCTACACCTTC. Translated: CASKRTGDGYTF.

Note on this clonotype: It may be a read error: a sequence one base away is much more abundant. The chain recombines TRBV12-3 or TRBV12-4 with TRBJ2-3, with TRBD2 matching 9 bases. This CDR3 comprises 16 residues. After removal of 5 bases from V and 4 bases from J, the junction contained 10 bases not matched to a gene. CDR3 loop: CASSLSISGGADTQYF. The CDR3 region has the DNA TGTGCCAGCAGTCTTTCCATTAGCGGGGGTGCAGATACGCAGTATTTT.

This clonotype showed up just a few times. The chain carries TRBV2 and TRBJ1-1; D ambiguous. Germline V gene sequence: CDR1 SNHLY, CDR2 FYNNEI. The CDR3 covers 15 residues. Trimming pared 6 bases from V and 5 bases from J, leaving 19 bases between. For the CDR3, the DNA is TGTGCCAGCAGCACCCTAGCCCTCGCTCTTACTGAAGCTTTCTTT. Protein product: CASSTLALALTEAFF.

This clonotype was counted a few times. The genes are TRBV6-2 or TRBV6-3 and TRBJ1-1, with D possibly matching TRBD1 (6 bases). V dropped 7 bases and J dropped 5 bases, with 17 bases sitting between them. Germline CDR1 and CDR2: MNHEY and SVGEGT. CDR3 length equals 14 residues. CDR3 protein: CASIYGGAGTEAFF. The CDR3 nucleotides read TGTGCCAGCATCTACGGGGGCGCAGGGACTGAAGCTTTCTTT.

A word on this clonotype: Without the conserved terminal phenylalanine or tryptophan, this CDR3 likely stems from a read error. The J gene is TRBJ2-5, the V gene TRBV12-3 or TRBV12-4, with 9 bases that match TRBD2. The ends lost 4 bases at V and 11 bases at J; junction bases unmatched: 17. The CDR3 totals 16 residues. The CDR3: CASSSGFAGGYNEQYC. In DNA, the CDR3 is TGTGCCAGCAGTTCGGGTTTTGCGGGGGGGTACAATGAGCAGTACTGC.

This clonotype was detected many times. The chain links TRBV7-2 to TRBJ2-7; 7 nucleotides agree with TRBD2. Per germline, CDR1 SGHTA and CDR2 FQGNSA. This CDR3 is 13 amino acids long. The V and J ends lost 2 bases and 6 bases, in that order; junction bases with no gene match: 4. CDR3 amino acids: CASSLRGEGEQYF. Written as DNA, the CDR3 is TGTGCCAGCAGCTTACGGGGGGAGGGCGAGCAGTACTTC.

This clonotype was picked up many times. The genes are TRBV10-3 and TRBJ2-7; 7 bases are a match to TRBD1. The CDR3 totals 16 residues. Germline CDR1 is ENHRY and CDR2 is SYGVKD. V lost 2 bases, J lost 3 bases, and 10 bases stayed unmatched. CDR3 sequence reads: CAISEGGGQNLYEQYF. Written as DNA, the CDR3 is TGTGCCATCAGTGAGGGTGGGGGACAGAACCTCTACGAGCAGTACTTC.